This entry concerns a single T cell receptor (beta chain). These data belong to a study of blood T cell repertoires in COVID-19. At the level of the study: COVID-19 samples collected from the United States, Italy and Spain covered acute and convalescent phases. From T cells, B-cell-depleted T cells, or PBMCs came the material, which was cDNA or gDNA.

CDR1 is MNHEY, CDR2 SVGEGT, per germline. The CDR3 has 14 residues. V lost 2 bases and J 0 bases, leaving 2 bases between the germline ends. As handled by the study authors: Using reference gene primer amplification, nucleated cell counts were estimated. Profiling relied on immunoSEQ multiplex PCR, and the TCRdb table lists in-frame clones only, not all of them. D and trimming come from the DNA, and the V and J calls and clone size come from that table. This table holds about 42,000 clones, 70% to 90% found once. The sequence came from a woman in her seventies in a cohort sampled during active COVID-19. The chain recombines TRBV6-2 or TRBV6-3 with TRBJ2-6; D not resolved. Source material: peripheral blood. The CDR3 loop is CASSYLSGANVLTF. As DNA, the CDR3 is TGTGCCAGCAGTTACCTCTCTGGGGCCAACGTCCTGACTTTC.